The 16 T cell receptor beta chains listed next were all sequenced from one sample in a study of response to subunit inactivated influenza vaccine. MiXCR, applied by TCRdb to the RT-PCR reads, yields one record per CDR3 protein. The sample holds about half a million distinct CDR3 sequences, 11% seen once. Sequencing was performed on PBMCs from blood, taken about 6 weeks after vaccination. These receptors were obtained from a man aged 50-59 years who received an inactivated influenza vaccine.

J is TRBJ2-2 and V is TRBV5-1, with D perhaps matching TRBD2 (6 bases). Deletions cut 4 bases from V and 6 bases from J, with 19 bases between. The CDR3 loop spans 16 amino acids. Germline CDR1 and CDR2: SGHRS and YFSETQ. CDR3 region: CASSLIPGDGSGELFF. CDR3 bases: TGCGCCAGCAGCCTTATCCCGGGGGATGGGTCCGGGGAGCTGTTTTTT.

This clonotype came up many times. V gene TRBV20-1 combines with J gene TRBJ2-7; 10 bases agree with TRBD2. Germline assignment: CDR1 DFQATT and CDR2 SNEGSKA (reference sequence). The CDR3 contains 15 residues. V trimming: 0 bases; J trimming: 6 bases; junction bases outside the gene matches: 8. The CDR3 DNA reads as TGCAGTGCTAGAGATCGCCTAGCGGGAGTTGGCGAGCAGTACTTC. Translated: CSARDRLAGVGEQYF.

The CDR3 DNA follows: TGTGCCAGCAGCCAAGTCAGCGGGGGAAGTACTAGCACAGATACGCAGTATTTT. Encoded protein: CASSQVSGGSTSTDTQYF. The chain links TRBV4-2 to TRBJ2-3, with 8 bases aligning to TRBD2. The CDR3 contains 18 residues. CDR1 is LGHNA, CDR2 YNFKEQ, per germline. V shed 1 base and J 0 bases; nucleotides not matched to a gene: 9.

This clonotype was observed a handful of times. The chain links TRBV9 to TRBJ2-7; 8 nucleotides agree with TRBD1. The CDR3 has 15 residues. The germline V gene has CDR1 SGDLS and CDR2 YYNGEE. V lost 3 bases to trimming and J lost 7 bases; unmatched junction nucleotides: 12. CDR3 sequence (DNA): TGTGCCAGCAGCGACTCAGGGGGCGCTTCTCAAGAGCAGTACTTC. Translation: CASSDSGGASQEQYF.

The chain uses TRBV7-2 and TRBJ1-6; TRBD1 agrees at 8 bases. Trimming removed 3 bases from V and 8 bases from J; junction bases left unmatched: 9. This CDR3 is 16 amino acids long. In germline, CDR1 is SGHTA, CDR2 FQGNSA. This CDR3 is CASSLGVGQGYSPLHF. CDR3 sequence (DNA): TGTGCCAGCAGCTTGGGAGTAGGACAGGGCTATTCACCCCTCCACTTT.

This clonotype was recorded at least ten times. The gene calls are TRBV12-3 or TRBV12-4 and TRBJ1-6; weak D call: TRBD1 (6 bases). The length of the CDR3 is 15 residues. The germline V and J ends were trimmed by 1 base and 8 bases, with 12 bases remaining between them. For the CDR3, the DNA is TGTGCCAGCAGTTTAGGATTCAGGGGTTATTCACCCCTCCACTTT. Protein sequence: CASSLGFRGYSPLHF.

This clonotype was detected ten times or more. The rearrangement uses TRBV24-1 and TRBJ2-7; a weak D match, TRBD2 (5 bases). The CDR3 contains 14 residues. The germline V and J ends were trimmed by 9 bases and 3 bases, with 17 bases remaining between them. Germline-derived CDR1 and CDR2 are KGHDR and SFDVKD. The CDR3 reads CATRETDAGYEQYF. CDR3 nucleotide sequence: TGTGCCACCCGGGAAACGGACGCCGGCTACGAGCAGTACTTC.

The sample holds a few counts of this clonotype. The gene calls are TRBV20-1 and TRBJ2-3; 10 bases line up with TRBD1. J was trimmed by 0 bases and V by 4 bases; bases with no gene match: 13. Germline loops: CDR1 DFQATT, CDR2 SNEGSKA (reference sequence). The CDR3 loop spans 18 amino acids. The CDR3 reads CSAKGQGRFYPSTDTQYF. CDR3 in DNA: TGCAGTGCTAAGGGACAGGGGCGATTTTACCCGAGCACAGATACGCAGTATTTT.

The gene calls are TRBV4-1 and TRBJ1-2; D not resolved. V was pared by 0 bases and J by 1 base, with 9 bases between. CDR3 length: 15 amino acids. CDR1 is MGHRA and CDR2 is YSYEKL in the germline V gene. The CDR3 loop is CASSQEATVNYGYTF. CDR3 DNA: TGCGCCAGCAGCCAAGAGGCGACTGTTAACTATGGCTACACCTTC.

There are many counts of this clonotype. V is TRBV6-1 and J is TRBJ2-7; weak D call: TRBD2 (6 bases). This CDR3 comprises 13 residues. With 5 bases removed from V and 1 base from J, the gap between germline ends came to 9 bases. Germline CDR1 and CDR2: MNHNS and SASEGT. The CDR3 coding sequence is TGTGCCAGCAGTCGACTAGAATCCTACGAGCAGTACTTC. It is translated as CASSRLESYEQYF.

V is TRBV9 and J is TRBJ2-2, with 11 bases lining up with TRBD2. The CDR3 sequence is 19 residues long. Germline V gene data show CDR1 as SGDLS and CDR2 as YYNGEE. Trimming took 0 bases from V and 5 from J; bases not matched to a gene: 12. The CDR3, as DNA: TGTGCCAGCAGCGTAGCCCCGGCTAGCGGGGGGCCCGGGACCGGGGAGCTGTTTTTT. This codes for CASSVAPASGGPGTGELFF.

This clonotype was counted at least ten times. V usage is TRBV12-3 or TRBV12-4 and J usage is TRBJ1-2, with D uncertain. The V end lost 6 bases, the J end lost 0 bases, and 11 bases lay between the germline ends. The CDR3 covers 14 residues. CDR3 in DNA: TGTGCCAGCAGCCTGCTAGGAGCTAACTATGGCTACACCTTC. This codes for CASSLLGANYGYTF.

The CDR3: CASSATSGQETQYF. DNA of the CDR3: TGTGCCAGCAGCGCTACTAGCGGCCAAGAGACCCAGTACTTC. V and J are TRBV7-8 and TRBJ2-5; 8 bases line up with TRBD2. Germline values: CDR1 SGHVS, CDR2 FQNEAQ. The CDR3 runs 14 residues. V was pared by 5 bases and J by 1 base, with 3 bases of the junction left unmatched.

Here the CDR3 DNA reads TGCGCCAGCAGCTTGGCCACAGGGGGAATGAATGAGCAGTTCTTC. This gives the protein CASSLATGGMNEQFF. This sequence joins TRBV5-1 and TRBJ2-1; TRBD1 matches 8 bases. The germline CDR1 and CDR2 sequences are SGHRS and YFSETQ. The CDR3 loop spans 15 amino acids. V was pared by 0 bases and J by 7 bases, with 6 bases of the junction left unmatched.

This clonotype showed up just a few times. The chain carries TRBV7-2 and TRBJ2-7; TRBD2 agrees at 9 bases. The CDR3 sequence is 16 residues long. Germline V gene lookup returns CDR1 SGHTA and CDR2 FQGNSA. Trimming removed 1 base from V and 3 bases from J; junction bases left unmatched: 7. This CDR3 reads CASSLVPAGGLYEQYF. In DNA, the CDR3 is TGTGCCAGCAGCTTAGTCCCAGCGGGAGGACTCTACGAGCAGTACTTC.

The chain has TRBV5-6 and TRBJ2-1; 8 positions agree with TRBD2. V shed 3 bases, J shed 1 base, and the junction held 9 bases outside the gene matches. CDR1 and CDR2 from the germline V gene are SGHDT and YYEEEE. The CDR3 has 17 residues. The CDR3 region is CASSSLFGGESYNEQFF. CDR3 sequence (DNA): TGTGCCAGCAGCTCCCTGTTCGGGGGGGAATCCTACAATGAGCAGTTCTTC.